This T cell receptor beta chain came from a study of cytomegalovirus exposure and HLA in healthy donors. Study-wide results and caveats: Reports described diagnosis of cytomegalovirus status by the classifier as highly specific and sensitive. According to a subsequent analysis, TCR clusters identified in the first cohort showed a tendency to co-occur across the approximately 110 validation repertoires.

Separate from the roughly 670-subject first cohort, the roughly 120-subject validation cohort was the one that the donors belonged to. TCRdb's table, derived via immunoSEQ multiplex PCR, lists solely in-frame clones and lacks some. In the table there are roughly 120,000 clones, more than 85% of which are singletons. This clone was counted only a few times. Its specificity is unknown. Germline CDR1 and CDR2: SGHDN and FVKESK. V lost 1 base and J lost 6, with 13 bases in between. The CDR3 contains 16 residues. The sequenced material came from PBMCs. V and J are TRBV14 and TRBJ1-6; D remains unclear. The source of this sequence is a man aged 18 to 30 in good health and CMV-seropositive. CDR3 nucleotide sequence: TGTGCCAGCAGCCAAGTTACCGGGAGTGGTAATTCACCCCTCCACTTT. It encodes CASSQVTGSGNSPLHF.